The 7 T cell receptor beta chains reported below all come from one sample, sequenced in a study of radiotherapy plus CTLA-4 blockade in lung cancer. Some clones are missing from TCRdb's copy, which holds only in-frame ones; the method was immunoSEQ multiplex PCR. This sample carries about 50,000 clones, approximately 85% of them seen once, and the ten largest clones take 28%. The sequences come from peripheral blood, collected from a patient treated with radiotherapy plus ipilimumab. The receptors shown here come from a human donor with non-small cell lung cancer whose response to radiotherapy plus ipilimumab could not be evaluated.

This chain uses TRBV27 with TRBJ1-1; D perhaps matches TRBD1 (5 bases). V lost 2 bases, J lost 1 base, and 8 bases lay in between. The germline V gene has CDR1 MNHEY and CDR2 SMNVEV (reference sequence). There are 14 residues in the CDR3. In DNA, the CDR3 is TGTGCCAGCAGTTTAGCAGGGCCGAACACTGAAGCTTTCTTT. This gives the protein CASSLAGPNTEAFF.

The chain couples TRBV29-1 to TRBJ1-5, with TRBD1 matching 7 bases. The length of the CDR3 is 13 residues. Germline assignment: CDR1 SQVTM and CDR2 ANQGSEA. V was clipped by 4 bases and J by 4 bases; unmatched bases: 4. CDR3 region: CSVARDRNQPQHF. The CDR3 region has the DNA TGCAGCGTTGCAAGGGACAGAAATCAGCCCCAGCATTTT.

The chain couples TRBV9 to TRBJ2-1, with TRBD2 matching 11 bases. This CDR3 spans 16 amino acids. From germline, CDR1 is SGDLS and CDR2 YYNGEE. J gave up 6 bases and V 0 bases, and 5 bases lay outside the gene matches. The CDR3 nucleotides are TGTGCCAGCAGCGTAGCTCAGACTAGCGGGACCAATGAGCAGTTCTTC. Encoded protein: CASSVAQTSGTNEQFF.

The chain carries TRBV27 and TRBJ2-1; TRBD1 matches 7 bases. The CDR3 spans 16 residues. V trimming: 5 bases; J trimming: 1 base; junction bases outside the gene matches: 8. Germline assignment: CDR1 MNHEY and CDR2 SMNVEV (reference sequence). The CDR3 is CASSLRQGTSYNEQFF. The CDR3 region has the DNA TGTGCCAGCAGTCTAAGACAGGGCACGTCCTACAATGAGCAGTTCTTC.

The V gene is TRBV7-2, the J gene TRBJ2-7; TRBD2 is a possible D gene (5 bases). This CDR3 is 14 amino acids long. The germline V gene encodes CDR1 SGHTA and CDR2 FQGNSA. V was pared by 2 bases and J by 2 bases, with 10 bases between. CDR3 sequence: CASSLQYGAYEQYF. The CDR3 DNA is TGTGCCAGCAGCTTACAATACGGGGCCTACGAGCAGTACTTC.

The chain has TRBV5-1 and TRBJ1-2; 7 nucleotides line up with TRBD1. The CDR3 runs 14 residues. Unmatched junction bases numbered 10, after V lost 3 bases and J lost 8 bases. Germline assignment: CDR1 SGHRS and CDR2 YFSETQ. CDR3: CASSSGTDGVGYTF. CDR3 DNA: TGCGCCAGCAGCTCCGGGACAGACGGTGTAGGCTACACCTTC.

This clone was observed a single time. V usage is TRBV2 and J usage is TRBJ2-1; a weak D match, TRBD1 (5 bases). Trimming took off 10 bases at V and 9 bases at J, with 13 bases between the two ends. The CDR3 loop spans 11 amino acids. Germline CDR1 reads SNHLY; CDR2 reads FYNNEI. The CDR3 DNA reads TGTGCCATCTTAAGGGGTGGTGAGCAGTTCTTC. Translated: CAILRGGEQFF. Full variable domain (missing parts from reference TRBV2 and TRBJ2-1): EPEVTQTPSHQVTQMGQEVILRCVPISNHLYFYWYRQILGQKVEFLVSFYNNEISEKSEIFDDQFSVERPDGSNFTLKIRSTKLEDSAMYFCAILRGGEQFFGPGTRLTVL.